This T cell receptor (beta chain) was sequenced in a study of CD8 T cells in Susac syndrome. In the study overall: Clinically active disease was present in five or six of the sequenced Susac syndrome patients. Under ten of these patients were in remission.

With random hexamers, roughly 0.45 to 1 ug RNA was reverse transcribed. The authors amplified TCR beta CDR3 across 54 Vbeta and 13 Jbeta using immunoSEQ multiplex PCR. TCRdb re-called the immunoSEQ multiplex PCR reads with MiXCR, one entry per CDR3 protein. The table has some 130,000 distinct CDR3 sequences, approximately 95% seen once; the top ten hold about 0.18%. This CDR3 spans 13 amino acids. V lost 2 bases and J 7 bases, leaving 12 bases between the germline ends. Germline values: CDR1 SGHDT, CDR2 YYEEEE. The study sequenced TCR beta in blood CD8+ and CD4+ T cells. The source is a human donor with Susac syndrome. The rearrangement joins TRBV5-6 to TRBJ1-1; D is undetermined. The sequenced sample consisted of CD8+ T cells from PBMCs. The CDR3 DNA follows: TGTGCCAGCAGCTTTGCCGACTCCATTGAAGCTTTCTTT. It yields the protein CASSFADSIEAFF.